This T cell receptor (beta chain) was profiled in a study of blood T cell repertoires in COVID-19. The V and J ends lost 6 bases and 6 bases respectively, with 11 bases between them. Germline assignment: CDR1 LNHDA and CDR2 SQIVND (reference sequence). This CDR3 region has 13 residues. The assay was immunoSEQ multiplex PCR, and TCRdb's table has in-frame clones only and misses some. The sample yields approximately 75,000 clones, almost 85% seen once. The chain links TRBV19 to TRBJ2-2; D remains ambiguous. The sequencing input was peripheral blood. This receptor was taken from a human donor in a cohort sampled during active COVID-19. In DNA, the CDR3 is TGTGCCAGTAGCGTTTTTGAGGCCGGGGAGCTGTTTTTT. Residues: CASSVFEAGELFF.